Each of the 27 T cell receptor beta chains below was sequenced from the same sample in a study of T cell repertoires in cytomegalovirus infection. Their recognized antigens are unknown. TCRdb reanalysed the reads using MiXCR and keeps one entry per CDR3 protein. The table lists about 570,000 distinct CDR3 sequences, under 45% of them singletons. Sequenced here: cultured PBMCs, sampled from culture after CMV antigen stimulation. Every receptor here comes from a human donor in good health (CMV status not recorded). Some clones in this sample may be carry-over from other donors' samples.

V is TRBV6-2 or TRBV6-3 and J is TRBJ1-2; D call uncertain. V was trimmed by 4 bases and J by 5 bases, leaving 11 bases between them. This CDR3 region has 13 residues. Germline V gene sequence: CDR1 MNHEY, CDR2 SVGEGT. CDR3 in DNA: TGTGCCAGCAGTTTCTCGGAGGATTATGGCTACACCTTC. Protein: CASSFSEDYGYTF.

This clonotype was picked up one time. This chain links TRBV6-6 with TRBJ1-3; 9 bases align to TRBD1. The length of the CDR3 is 16 residues. Germline-derived CDR1 and CDR2 are MNHNY and SVGAGI (reference sequence). The J segment lost 4 bases and the V segment lost 6 bases, leaving 10 bases of the junction unmatched. The CDR3 loop reads CASSKDYGTGGNTIYF. DNA for the CDR3: TGTGCCAGCAGCAAAGACTACGGGACAGGGGGAAACACCATATATTTT.

The sample holds many counts of this clonotype. This chain uses TRBV7-2 with TRBJ2-7; TRBD1 matches at 9 bases. V dropped 2 bases and J dropped 8; count of bases not matched to a gene: 13. The CDR3 consists of 16 residues. Germline V gene data show CDR1 as SGHTA and CDR2 as FQGNSA. The CDR3 DNA reads as TGTGCCAGCAGCTTACAGCTTGGGACAGGGCAAGGAAAGCAGTACTTC. Translated, it gives CASSLQLGTGQGKQYF.

The chain employs TRBV6-6 and TRBJ2-7; a possible D gene is TRBD2 (5 bases). V lost 1 base to trimming and J lost 6 bases, with 19 bases between them. There are 16 residues in the CDR3. Germline V gives CDR1 MNHNY, CDR2 SVGAGI (reference sequence). In DNA form, the CDR3 reads TGTGCCAGCAGTTACTTCAGTCAGGCGGGTATAGGCGAGCAGTACTTC. Encoded protein: CASSYFSQAGIGEQYF.

V is TRBV6-2 or TRBV6-3 and J is TRBJ2-7; D remains ambiguous. With 8 bases removed from V and 1 base from J, the gap between germline ends came to 12 bases. The CDR3 has 13 amino acids. Germline CDR1 reads MNHEY; CDR2 reads SVGEGT. CDR3 in amino acids: CASATRTSYEQYF. The CDR3 DNA is TGTGCCAGCGCGACGCGTACGTCCTACGAGCAGTACTTC.

V and J are TRBV19 and TRBJ2-7, with D maybe TRBD2 (5 bases). V lost 1 base, J lost 3 bases, and 13 bases lay in between. The CDR3 is made up of 15 amino acids. Germline V CDR1 and CDR2: LNHDA, SQIVND (reference sequence). This chain's CDR3 is CASSIGPGNFYEQYF. CDR3 in DNA: TGTGCCAGTAGTATAGGTCCCGGGAATTTCTACGAGCAGTACTTC.

The chain is built from TRBV4-1 and TRBJ1-1, with D uncertain. With 1 base removed from V and 7 bases from J, the gap between germline ends came to 7 bases. Germline V gene data show CDR1 as MGHRA and CDR2 as YSYEKL. The CDR3 sequence is 12 residues long. In DNA, the CDR3 is TGCGCCAGCAGCCAAGGGGCAGATGAAGCTTTCTTT. It codes for CASSQGADEAFF.

This clonotype has more than one count but fewer than ten. This rearrangement joins TRBV6-2 or TRBV6-3 to TRBJ2-7; 8 bases are shared with TRBD2. The CDR3 covers 14 residues. The ends lost 6 bases at V and 2 bases at J; junction bases unmatched: 6. Germline V gives CDR1 MNHEY, CDR2 SVGEGT. This chain's CDR3 is CASRQSGGPYEQYF. The DNA of the CDR3 is TGTGCCAGCAGACAAAGCGGGGGACCCTACGAGCAGTACTTC.

The chain carries TRBV7-2 and TRBJ2-5, with D perhaps matching TRBD1 or TRBD2 (5 bases each). The CDR3 runs 16 residues. Germline V gene data show CDR1 as SGHTA and CDR2 as FQGNSA. V was clipped by 0 bases and J by 2 bases, with 13 bases between them. CDR3 in amino acids: CASSLAAGWEQETQYF. For the CDR3, the DNA is TGTGCCAGCAGCTTAGCGGCAGGGTGGGAGCAAGAGACCCAGTACTTC.

V and J are TRBV4-1 and TRBJ2-1, with a possible D match to TRBD2 (5 bases). The V and J ends lost 6 bases and 6 bases respectively, with 15 bases between them. Germline V gene data show CDR1 as MGHRA and CDR2 as YSYEKL. The CDR3 length is 14 residues. CDR3 sequence (DNA): TGCGCCAGCAGAAGGCCAGGACGGGGCAATGAGCAGTTCTTC. As protein: CASRRPGRGNEQFF.

This clonotype was seen only a few times. The V call is TRBV7-2, the J call TRBJ1-5; D not certain. This CDR3 comprises 14 residues. Germline CDR1 reads SGHTA; CDR2 reads FQGNSA. V lost 5 bases and J 6 bases, leaving 14 bases between the germline ends. The CDR3 DNA reads TGTGCCAGCAGCCCGGCGCCGGCGGGTCAGCCCCAGCATTTT. Translating gives CASSPAPAGQPQHF.

This chain uses TRBV7-2 with TRBJ1-1, with D perhaps TRBD1 (5 bases). The CDR3 runs to 14 residues. From germline, CDR1 is SGHTA and CDR2 FQGNSA. With 2 bases removed from V and 0 bases from J, the gap between germline ends came to 7 bases. For the CDR3, the DNA is TGTGCCAGCAGCTTAAACAGGATGAACACTGAAGCTTTCTTT. It specifies CASSLNRMNTEAFF.

In this sample, this clonotype turned up many times. The V gene is TRBV7-2, the J gene TRBJ2-3; D may be TRBD2 (7 bases). In germline, CDR1 is SGHTA, CDR2 FQGNSA. V lost 4 bases and J 4 bases, leaving 21 bases between the germline ends. The CDR3 sequence is 17 residues long. CDR3 sequence (DNA): TGTGCCAGCAGCTATAGGGGGAGGGGGGCCGTTCCAGATACGCAGTATTTT. Its translation is CASSYRGRGAVPDTQYF.

This clonotype was detected only a few times. The J gene is TRBJ2-1, the V gene TRBV7-2; 7 nucleotides agree with TRBD2. The CDR3 is made up of 16 amino acids. From germline, CDR1 is SGHTA and CDR2 FQGNSA. With 5 bases clipped from V and 2 bases from J, the junction kept 9 bases outside the gene matches. CDR3 amino acids: CASSQIHSGPYNEQFF. CDR3 in DNA: TGTGCCAGCAGCCAGATCCATAGCGGGCCCTACAATGAGCAGTTCTTC.

This clonotype appeared a few times. The J gene is TRBJ2-5, the V gene TRBV7-2; D gene ambiguous. The germline V and J ends were trimmed by 4 bases and 7 bases, with 13 bases remaining between them. The CDR3 sequence is 13 residues long. CDR1 SGHTA and CDR2 FQGNSA come from the germline V gene. The DNA of the CDR3 is TGTGCCAGCAGCTCCCCCCCGCCAGGGACCCAGTACTTC. Its protein is CASSSPPPGTQYF.

The chain joins TRBV5-4 to TRBJ2-5; possibly TRBD1 or TRBD2 for D (6 bases each). V was shortened by 6 bases and J by 5 bases, with 23 bases between the two germline ends. The germline gives CDR1 SGHNT, CDR2 YYREEE (reference sequence). The CDR3 has 16 residues. The CDR3 spells CASTRGGQGARETQYF. The CDR3 bases are TGTGCCAGCACCCGTGGGGGGCAAGGCGCCCGGGAGACCCAGTACTTC.

The V and J genes are TRBV7-6 and TRBJ2-1, with D possibly TRBD2 on 7 matching bases. The germline V and J ends were trimmed by 2 bases and 7 bases, with 15 bases remaining between them. Germline V gene sequence: CDR1 SGHVS, CDR2 FNYEAQ. The CDR3 is 15 residues long. The CDR3 is CASSLLGGRSNEQFF. CDR3 nucleotides: TGTGCCAGCAGCTTATTGGGGGGGCGGTCGAATGAGCAGTTCTTC.

The rearrangement uses TRBV19 and TRBJ1-5, with D possibly being TRBD1 (5 bases). Trimming took off 2 bases at V and 6 bases at J, with 14 bases between the two ends. Per the germline V gene, CDR1 is LNHDA and CDR2 is SQIVND (reference sequence). The CDR3 has 15 amino acids. The CDR3: CASSILAQGVQPQHF. DNA of the CDR3: TGTGCCAGTAGTATATTGGCGCAGGGTGTTCAGCCCCAGCATTTT.

V and J are TRBV6-5 and TRBJ2-7, with 7 bases fitting TRBD1. The V and J ends lost 6 bases and 0 bases, in that order; junction bases with no gene match: 5. The CDR3 length is 14 residues. Germline CDR1 MNHEY, CDR2 SVGAGI. The CDR3 loop reads CASSPTGFSYEQYF. CDR3 nucleotides: TGTGCCAGCAGCCCGACAGGGTTCTCCTACGAGCAGTACTTC.

This chain joins TRBV4-1 and TRBJ2-6, with 10 bases matching TRBD1. V gave up 3 bases and J gave up 4 bases; unmatched junction bases: 6. The CDR3 totals 17 residues. Looked up from germline, CDR1 is MGHRA and CDR2 is YSYEKL. Written as DNA, the CDR3 is TGCGCCAGCAGCCATCAAGACAGGGGGCCCGGGGCCAACGTCCTGACTTTC. It codes for CASSHQDRGPGANVLTF.

The CDR3 loop reads CASSIAGLQYNEQFF. CDR3 DNA sequence: TGTGCCAGCAGCATAGCGGGACTGCAATACAATGAGCAGTTCTTC. The chain carries TRBV5-5 and TRBJ2-1, with TRBD2 identical over 8 bases. J gave up 4 bases and V 4 bases, and 7 bases lay outside the gene matches. The CDR3 contains 15 residues. Germline-derived CDR1 and CDR2 are SGHKS and YYEKEE (reference sequence).

The chain is built from TRBV12-3 or TRBV12-4 and TRBJ2-3; the match to TRBD1 covers 8 bases. The CDR3 consists of 13 residues. J gave up 6 bases and V 5 bases, and 4 bases lay outside the gene matches. The CDR3 DNA reads as TGTGCCAGCAGTACAGGGGGACGGGATACGCAGTATTTT. Amino acid sequence: CASSTGGRDTQYF.

The CDR3 sequence is CAISKDRGLRETQYF. CDR3 nucleotides: TGTGCCATCAGCAAGGACAGGGGGCTACGGGAGACCCAGTACTTC. The chain carries TRBV10-3 and TRBJ2-5; 11 positions match TRBD1. The CDR3 extends over 15 amino acids. Germline CDR1 is ENHRY and CDR2 is SYGVKD. V shed 6 bases, J shed 5 bases, and the junction held 8 bases outside the gene matches.

This clonotype has just a few counts. J is TRBJ1-1 and V is TRBV6-6, with 8 nucleotides matching TRBD1. Trimming removed 0 bases from V and 8 bases from J; junction bases left unmatched: 5. Germline CDR1 reads MNHNY; CDR2 reads SVGAGI (reference sequence). The CDR3 extends over 14 amino acids. The DNA of the CDR3 is TGTGCCAGCAGTTACTCTCTCAGGGACAGGGAAGCTTTCTTT. Translated, it gives CASSYSLRDREAFF.

The chain uses TRBV28 and TRBJ1-2; D perhaps matches TRBD1 (5 bases). The CDR3 is 15 amino acids. V was cut by 5 bases and J by 4 bases, with 17 bases left in between. CDR1 is MDHEN and CDR2 is SYDVKM in the germline V gene. The CDR3 coding sequence is TGTGCCAGCAGTCCCGGGACTTTACACGGCTATGGCTACACCTTC. As protein: CASSPGTLHGYGYTF.

The V gene is TRBV4-3, the J gene TRBJ2-3, with D hard to call. Deletions cut 4 bases from V and 1 base from J, with 15 bases between. Germline values: CDR1 LGHNA, CDR2 YSLEER. The CDR3 is 16 residues long. The CDR3 coding sequence is TGCGCCAGCAGCCCTGGGAAGTTTATTGGCACAGATACGCAGTATTTT. As protein: CASSPGKFIGTDTQYF.

With regard to this clonotype: At one end, the junction sequence differs from germline, possibly due to a read error. The CDR3 here is CASSEGRAVVYEQYF. For the CDR3, the DNA is TGTGCCAGCAGCGAAGGCAGGGCGGTGGTCTACGAGCAGTACTTC. The chain combines TRBV6-1 with TRBJ2-7; D may be TRBD1 (5 bases). Germline CDR1 MNHNS, CDR2 SASEGT. The CDR3 sequence is 15 residues long.